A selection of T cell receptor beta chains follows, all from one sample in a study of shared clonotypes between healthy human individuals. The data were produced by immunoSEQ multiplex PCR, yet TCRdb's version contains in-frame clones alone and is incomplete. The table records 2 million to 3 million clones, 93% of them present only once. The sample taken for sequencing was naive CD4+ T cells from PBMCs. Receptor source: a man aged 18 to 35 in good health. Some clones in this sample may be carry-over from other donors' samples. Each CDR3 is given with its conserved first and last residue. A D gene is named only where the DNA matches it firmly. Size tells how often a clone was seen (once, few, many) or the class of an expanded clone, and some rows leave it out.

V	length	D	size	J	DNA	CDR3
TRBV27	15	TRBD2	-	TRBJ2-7	TGTGCCAGCAGTTTATTCGCGGGAGGCGGGTACGAGCAGTACTTC	CASSLFAGGGYEQYF
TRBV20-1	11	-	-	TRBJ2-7	TGCAGTGCTAGGGGCAACTACGAGCAGTACTTC	CSARGNYEQYF
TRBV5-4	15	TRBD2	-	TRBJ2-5	TGTGCCAGCAGCTTGACGCGGGAGGGCAAGGGGGCCCAGTACTTC	CASSLTREGKGAQYF
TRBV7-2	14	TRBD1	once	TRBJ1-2	TGTGCCAGCAGCTTGGCCCGGGACAGGGATGGCTACACCTTC	CASSLARDRDGYTF
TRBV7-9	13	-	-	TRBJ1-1	TGTGCCAGCAGCCCAGATAGCCATCGGGGAGCTTTCTTT	CASSPDSHRGAFF
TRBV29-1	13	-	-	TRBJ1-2	TGCAGCGTCGGCGAGACGGGGAACTATGGCTACACCTTC	CSVGETGNYGYTF
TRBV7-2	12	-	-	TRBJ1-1	TGTGCCAGCATGGTACGGGGGAGAGAAGCTTTCTTT	CASMVRGREAFF
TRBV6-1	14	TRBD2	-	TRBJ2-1	TGTGCCAGCACTCCGGGGACTAGCAGCAATGAGCAGTTCTTC	CASTPGTSSNEQFF
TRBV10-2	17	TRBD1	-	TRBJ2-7	TGCGCCAGCAGTGAGAGGCTAGGGACAGGGGGCGTCAACGAGCAGTACTTC	CASSERLGTGGVNEQYF
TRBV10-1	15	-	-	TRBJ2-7	TGCGCCAGCAGTGAGAACCCGGGACCTCCGTACGAGCAGTACTTC	CASSENPGPPYEQYF
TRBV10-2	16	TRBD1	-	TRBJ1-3	TGCGCCAGCAGTGACAGGGACAGGAACTCTGGAAACACCATATATTTT	CASSDRDRNSGNTIYF
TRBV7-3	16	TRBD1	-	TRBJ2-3	TGTGCCAGCAGCTCCCGAGGGGGCGAAGGTACAGATACGCAGTATTTT	CASSSRGGEGTDTQYF
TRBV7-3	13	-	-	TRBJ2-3	TGTGCCAGCAGCTTCGACCCACGCGATACGCAGTATTTT	CASSFDPRDTQYF
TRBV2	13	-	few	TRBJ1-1	TGTGCCAGCACACGTAACATGAACACTGAAGCTTTCTTT	CASTRNMNTEAFF
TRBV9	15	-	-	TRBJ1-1	TGTGCCAGCAGCGTAGCTCCTCGGGGGAACACTGAAGCTTTCTTT	CASSVAPRGNTEAFF
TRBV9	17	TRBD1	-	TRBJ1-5	TGTGCCAGCAGCGTAGGGTATGGGGACAGCCGATCACAGCCCCAGCATTTT	CASSVGYGDSRSQPQHF
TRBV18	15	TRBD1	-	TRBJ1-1	TGTGCCAGCTCATCTGGACAGGGCCTGGGCACTGAAGCTTTCTTT	CASSSGQGLGTEAFF